This T cell receptor (beta chain) was recovered during a study of T-cell memory formation after mild COVID-19. TCRdb processed the 5' RACE reads anew with MiXCR; each CDR3 protein has one entry. The sample lists fewer than 700,000 distinct CDR3 sequences, roughly 22% occurring once. This clonotype was counted between two and nine times. Material for sequencing was PBMCs or a T cell subset sorted from them (not recorded which). The sequence derives from an adult woman who had mild COVID-19 (a few samples of this study predate the infection). Cell type and time point are not known.

The CDR3: CASSLDGRYQETQYF. For the CDR3, the DNA is TGTGCCAGCAGTTTAGACGGACGGTACCAAGAGACCCAGTACTTC. The chain carries TRBV12-3 or TRBV12-4 and TRBJ2-5; D is undetermined. Trimming pared 1 base from V and 0 bases from J, leaving 9 bases between. The length of the CDR3 is 15 residues.